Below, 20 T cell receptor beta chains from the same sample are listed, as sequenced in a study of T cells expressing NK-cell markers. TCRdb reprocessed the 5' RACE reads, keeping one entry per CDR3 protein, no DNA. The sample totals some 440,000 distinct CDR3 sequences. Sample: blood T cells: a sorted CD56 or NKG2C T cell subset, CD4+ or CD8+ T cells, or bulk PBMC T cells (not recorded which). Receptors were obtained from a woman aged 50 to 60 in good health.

The CDR3: CASSSAIRRLAGASYNEQFF. The chain employs TRBV7-8 and TRBJ2-1; TCRdb picks TRBD2, but there is no DNA to check that call. The CDR3 sequence is 20 residues long. Per the germline V gene, CDR1 is SGHVS and CDR2 is FQNEAQ.

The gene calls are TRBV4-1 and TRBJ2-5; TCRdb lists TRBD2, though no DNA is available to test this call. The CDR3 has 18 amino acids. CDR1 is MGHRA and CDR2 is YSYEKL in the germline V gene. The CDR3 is CASSQESGLAGWVPTQYF.

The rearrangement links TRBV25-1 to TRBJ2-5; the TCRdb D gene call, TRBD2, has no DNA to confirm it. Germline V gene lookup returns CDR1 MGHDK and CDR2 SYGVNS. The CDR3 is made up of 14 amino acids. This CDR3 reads CASSEYGAIETQYF.

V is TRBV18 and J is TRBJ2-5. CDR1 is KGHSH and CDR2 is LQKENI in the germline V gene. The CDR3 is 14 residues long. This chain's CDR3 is CASSPPGLGETQYF.

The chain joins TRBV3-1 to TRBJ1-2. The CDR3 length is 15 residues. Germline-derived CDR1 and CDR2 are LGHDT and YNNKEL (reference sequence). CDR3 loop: CASSQFTGAQDGYTF.

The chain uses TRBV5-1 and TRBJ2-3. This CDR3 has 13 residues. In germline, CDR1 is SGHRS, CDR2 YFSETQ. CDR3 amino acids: CASSTVGRDTQYF.

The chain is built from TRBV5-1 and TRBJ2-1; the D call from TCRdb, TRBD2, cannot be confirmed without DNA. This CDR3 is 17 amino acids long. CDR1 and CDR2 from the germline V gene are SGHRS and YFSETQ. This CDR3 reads CASSSGGGSVSYNEQFF.

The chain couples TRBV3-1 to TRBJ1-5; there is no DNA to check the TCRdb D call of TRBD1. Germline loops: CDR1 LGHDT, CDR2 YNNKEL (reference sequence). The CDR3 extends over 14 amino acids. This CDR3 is CASSQTVSVQPQHF.

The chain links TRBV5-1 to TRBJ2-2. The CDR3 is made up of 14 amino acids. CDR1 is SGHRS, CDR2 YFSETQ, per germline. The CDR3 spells CASSLEQNTGELFF.

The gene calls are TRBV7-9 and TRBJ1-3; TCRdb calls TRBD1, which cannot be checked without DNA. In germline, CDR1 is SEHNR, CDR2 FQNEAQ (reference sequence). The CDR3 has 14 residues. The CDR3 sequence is CASIGGTSGNTIYF.

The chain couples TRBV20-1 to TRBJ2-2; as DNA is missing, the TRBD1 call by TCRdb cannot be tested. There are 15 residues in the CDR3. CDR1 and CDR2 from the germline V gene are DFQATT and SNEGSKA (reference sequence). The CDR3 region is CSARPRGTNTGELFF.

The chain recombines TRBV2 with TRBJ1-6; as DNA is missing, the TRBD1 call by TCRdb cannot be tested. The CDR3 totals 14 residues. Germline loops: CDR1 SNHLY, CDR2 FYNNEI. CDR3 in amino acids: CASRTKDRDSPLHF.

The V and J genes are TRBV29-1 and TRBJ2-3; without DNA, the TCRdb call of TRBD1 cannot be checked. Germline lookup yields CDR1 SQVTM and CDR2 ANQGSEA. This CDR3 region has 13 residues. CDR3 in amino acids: CSVSTGVVDTQYF.

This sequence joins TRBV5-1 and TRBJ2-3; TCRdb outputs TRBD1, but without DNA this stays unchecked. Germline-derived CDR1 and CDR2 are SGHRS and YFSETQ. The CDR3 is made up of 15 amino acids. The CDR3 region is CASSLWTGYTDTQYF.

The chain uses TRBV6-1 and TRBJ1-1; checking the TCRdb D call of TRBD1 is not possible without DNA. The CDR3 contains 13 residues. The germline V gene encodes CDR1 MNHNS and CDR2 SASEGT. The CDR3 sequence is CAGKGPSGTEAFF.

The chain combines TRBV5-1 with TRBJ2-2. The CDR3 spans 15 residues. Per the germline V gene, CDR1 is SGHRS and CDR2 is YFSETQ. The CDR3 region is CASSLDWVGTGELFF.

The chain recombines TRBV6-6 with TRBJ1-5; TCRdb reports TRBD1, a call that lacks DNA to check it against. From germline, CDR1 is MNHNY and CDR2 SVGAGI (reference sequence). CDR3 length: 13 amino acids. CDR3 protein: CASGGHSNQPQHF.

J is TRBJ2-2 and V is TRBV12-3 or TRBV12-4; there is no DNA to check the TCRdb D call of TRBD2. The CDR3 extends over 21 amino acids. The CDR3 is CASSSLGLAGGSPRVTGELFF.

CDR3 amino acids: CASSPDGLYEQYF. The rearrangement uses TRBV5-5 and TRBJ2-7. This CDR3 has 13 residues. The germline gives CDR1 SGHKS, CDR2 YYEKEE (reference sequence).

CDR3 protein: CASSLGQGRNQPQHF. This chain joins TRBV5-1 and TRBJ1-5; TCRdb lists TRBD1, though no DNA is available to test this call. The CDR3 is 15 residues long. Looked up from germline, CDR1 is SGHRS and CDR2 is YFSETQ.